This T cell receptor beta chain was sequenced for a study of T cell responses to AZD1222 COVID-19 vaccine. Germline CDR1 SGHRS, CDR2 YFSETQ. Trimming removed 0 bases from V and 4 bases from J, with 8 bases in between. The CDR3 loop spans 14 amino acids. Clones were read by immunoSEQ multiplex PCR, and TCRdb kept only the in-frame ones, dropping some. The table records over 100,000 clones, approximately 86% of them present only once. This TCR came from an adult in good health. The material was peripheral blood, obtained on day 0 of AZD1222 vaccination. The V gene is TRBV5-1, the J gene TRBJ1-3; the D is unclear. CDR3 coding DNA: TGCGCCAGCAGCTTGGTTGGGTTCGGAAACACCATATATTTT. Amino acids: CASSLVGFGNTIYF.